This T cell receptor (beta chain) was found in a study of T-cell memory formation after mild COVID-19. Study results and caveats: Within pre-infection memory, some responding clones were found, suggesting cross-reactive memory joined. Clones that shrank (day 15 to 85) were balanced CD4/CD8, whereas later expanders leaned CD4+. CD8+ contracting clones occupied EMRA, while CD4+ ones occupied mainly CM and EM.

5'RACE with constant-segment primers yielded barcoded, UMI-tagged TCR alpha and TCR beta cDNA libraries. In TCRdb, the 5' RACE reads were re-called with MiXCR into one record per CDR3 protein. Of approximately 290,000 distinct CDR3 sequences in the sample, about 16% were seen once. About this clonotype itself: Antigen: not known.

Sequenced: PBMCs or a T cell subset sorted from them (not recorded which). The source is a man aged 18 to 29 who had mild COVID-19 (a few samples of this study predate the infection). Cell type and time point are not known.

The CDR3 DNA follows: TGTGCCAGCAGTTTAGGGCAGTGGGCCACTGAAGCTTTCTTT. Residues: CASSLGQWATEAFF. The chain couples TRBV12-3 or TRBV12-4 to TRBJ1-1; no clear D. Trimming left V 1 base short and J 4 bases short, with 10 bases between. This CDR3 is 14 amino acids long.